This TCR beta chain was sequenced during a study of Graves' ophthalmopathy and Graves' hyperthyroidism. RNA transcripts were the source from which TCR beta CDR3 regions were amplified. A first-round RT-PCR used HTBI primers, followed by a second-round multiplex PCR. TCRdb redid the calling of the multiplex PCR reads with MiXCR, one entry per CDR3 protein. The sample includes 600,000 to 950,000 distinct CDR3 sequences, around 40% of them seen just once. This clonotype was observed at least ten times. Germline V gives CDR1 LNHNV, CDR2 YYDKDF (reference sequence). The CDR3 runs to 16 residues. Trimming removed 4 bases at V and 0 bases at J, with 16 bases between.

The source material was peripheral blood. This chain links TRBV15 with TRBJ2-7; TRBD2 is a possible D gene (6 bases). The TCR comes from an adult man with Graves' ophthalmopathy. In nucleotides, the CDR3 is TGTGCCACCAGCAAAGCGGACTACATGAGCTCCTACGAGCAGTACTTC. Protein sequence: CATSKADYMSSYEQYF.